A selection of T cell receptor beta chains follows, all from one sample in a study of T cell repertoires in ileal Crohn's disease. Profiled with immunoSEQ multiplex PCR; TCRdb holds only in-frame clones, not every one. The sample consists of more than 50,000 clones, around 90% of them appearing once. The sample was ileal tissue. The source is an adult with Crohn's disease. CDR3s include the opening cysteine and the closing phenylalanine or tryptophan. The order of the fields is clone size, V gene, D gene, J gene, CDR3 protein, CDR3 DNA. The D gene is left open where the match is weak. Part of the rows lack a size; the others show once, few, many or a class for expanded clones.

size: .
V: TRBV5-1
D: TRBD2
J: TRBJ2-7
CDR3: CASSRVRGEGYEQYF
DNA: TGCGCCAGCAGCCGCGTACGGGGGGAAGGTTACGAGCAGTACTTC

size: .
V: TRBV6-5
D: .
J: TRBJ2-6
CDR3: CASAADSGANVLTF
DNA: TGTGCCAGCGCCGCGGATTCTGGGGCCAACGTCCTGACTTTC

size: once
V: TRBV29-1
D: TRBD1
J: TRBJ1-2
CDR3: CSVEGQGNYGYTF
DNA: TGCAGCGTTGAGGGACAGGGTAACTATGGCTACACCTTC

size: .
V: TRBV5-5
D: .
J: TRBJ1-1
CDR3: CASKRTENTEAFF
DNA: TGTGCCAGCAAACGAACAGAGAACACTGAAGCTTTCTTT

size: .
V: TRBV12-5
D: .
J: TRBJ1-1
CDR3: CASGSNDRKAFF
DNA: TGTGCTAGTGGTTCAAACGACAGAAAAGCTTTCTTT

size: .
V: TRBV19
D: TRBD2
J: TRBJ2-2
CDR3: CASSILAGGPGELFF
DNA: TGTGCCAGTAGTATACTAGCGGGGGGTCCCGGGGAGCTGTTTTTT

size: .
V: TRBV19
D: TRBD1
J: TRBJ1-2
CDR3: CASTTMTGSNYGYTF
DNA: TGTGCAAGTACTACGATGACAGGGTCTAACTATGGCTACACCTTC

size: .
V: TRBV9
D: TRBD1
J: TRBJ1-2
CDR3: CASSEGDSYGYTF
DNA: TGTGCCAGCAGCGAGGGGGACAGCTATGGCTACACCTTC

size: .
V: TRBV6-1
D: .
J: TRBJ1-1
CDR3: CASRTQDRTNTEAFF
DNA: TGTGCCAGCAGAACACAAGACAGGACTAACACTGAAGCTTTCTTT

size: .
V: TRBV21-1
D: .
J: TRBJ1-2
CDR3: CASTMKGVYGYTF
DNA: TGTGCCAGCACAATGAAGGGGGTGTATGGCTACACCTTC

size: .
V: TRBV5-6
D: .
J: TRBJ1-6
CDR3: CASSTSQQGSNSPLHF
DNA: TGTGCCAGCAGCACGAGTCAGCAGGGGAGTAATTCACCCCTCCACTTT

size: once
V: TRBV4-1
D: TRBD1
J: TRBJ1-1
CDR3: CASSHTGTGVNTEAFF
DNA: TGCGCCAGCAGCCACACGGGGACAGGCGTCAACACTGAAGCTTTCTTT

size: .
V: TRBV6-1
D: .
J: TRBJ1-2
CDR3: CASKTSREAYGYTF
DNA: TGTGCCAGCAAAACATCACGGGAGGCCTATGGCTACACCTTC

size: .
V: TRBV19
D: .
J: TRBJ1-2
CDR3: CASSIDPWTANYGYTF
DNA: TGTGCCAGTAGTATAGATCCCTGGACAGCAAACTATGGCTACACCTTC

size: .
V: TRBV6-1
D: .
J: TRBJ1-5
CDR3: CASSLGVGPNQPQHF
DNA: TGTGCCAGCAGCCTCGGCGTGGGGCCAAATCAGCCCCAGCATTTT

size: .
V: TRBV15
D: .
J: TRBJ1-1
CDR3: CATSRVGQRAEAFF
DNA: TGTGCCACCAGCAGAGTAGGACAGAGGGCTGAAGCTTTCTTT

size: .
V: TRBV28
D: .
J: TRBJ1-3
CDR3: CASSLLGRSGNTIYF
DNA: TGTGCCAGCAGTTTGTTGGGGAGGTCTGGAAACACCATATATTTT

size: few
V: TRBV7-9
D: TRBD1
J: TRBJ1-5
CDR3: CASSWDREGKVNQPQHF
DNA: TGTGCCAGCAGCTGGGACAGGGAAGGGAAGGTCAATCAGCCCCAGCATTTT

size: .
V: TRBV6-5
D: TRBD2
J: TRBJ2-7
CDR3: CASKSTSGSYEQYF
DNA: TGTGCCAGCAAATCTACTAGCGGGAGTTACGAGCAGTACTTC

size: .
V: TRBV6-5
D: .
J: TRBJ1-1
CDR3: CATFRGNTEAFF
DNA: TGTGCCACTTTCAGGGGGAACACTGAAGCTTTCTTT

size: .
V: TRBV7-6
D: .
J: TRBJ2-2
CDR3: CASSYGNTGELFF
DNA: TGTGCCAGCAGCTACGGGAACACCGGGGAGCTGTTTTTT

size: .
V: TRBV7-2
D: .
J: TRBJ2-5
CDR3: CASSIRQPQETQYF
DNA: TGTGCCAGCAGCATCCGACAGCCGCAAGAGACCCAGTACTTC

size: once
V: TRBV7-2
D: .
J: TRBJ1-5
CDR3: CASSLARARNQPQHF
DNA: TGTGCCAGCAGCTTAGCCCGTGCGCGCAATCAGCCCCAGCATTTT

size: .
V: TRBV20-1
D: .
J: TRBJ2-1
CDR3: CSVYLGDTIF
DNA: TGCAGTGTCTACTTAGGGGACACAATCTTC

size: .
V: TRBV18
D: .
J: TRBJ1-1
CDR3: CASSPRTEMNTEAFF
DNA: TGTGCCAGCTCACCGAGGACAGAGATGAACACTGAAGCTTTCTTT

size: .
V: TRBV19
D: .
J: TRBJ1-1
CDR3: CASSIDRDWSEAFF
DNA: TGTGCCAGTAGTATAGATAGGGACTGGTCTGAAGCTTTCTTT

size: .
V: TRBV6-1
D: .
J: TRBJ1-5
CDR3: CASNGQSNQPQHF
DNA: TGTGCCAGCAACGGACAGAGCAATCAGCCCCAGCATTTT

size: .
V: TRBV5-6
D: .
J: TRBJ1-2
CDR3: CASSLIGASRGGYTF
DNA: TGTGCCAGCAGCTTGATAGGGGCCTCCCGAGGAGGCTACACCTTC

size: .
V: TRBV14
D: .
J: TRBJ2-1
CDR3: CASSRTEMSEQFF
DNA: TGTGCCAGTTCCAGGACTGAAATGAGTGAGCAGTTCTTC

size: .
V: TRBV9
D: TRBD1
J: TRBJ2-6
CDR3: CASSIRGQSSSGANVLTF
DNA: TGTGCCAGCAGCATACGGGGACAGAGCAGCTCTGGGGCCAACGTCCTGACTTTC

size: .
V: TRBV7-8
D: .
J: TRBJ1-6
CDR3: CASRSQGSYNSPLHF
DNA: TGTGCCAGCAGATCCCAGGGGTCCTATAATTCACCCCTCCACTTT